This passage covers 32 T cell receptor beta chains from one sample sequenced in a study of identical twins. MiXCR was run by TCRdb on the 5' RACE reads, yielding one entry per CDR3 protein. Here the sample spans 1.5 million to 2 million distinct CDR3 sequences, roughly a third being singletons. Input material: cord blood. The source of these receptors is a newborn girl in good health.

This CDR3 reads CASTISRVGYTF. The CDR3 nucleotides read TGTGCCAGCACCATTTCCCGGGTCGGCTACACCTTC. This sequence joins TRBV5-6 and TRBJ1-2; no reliable D call. Germline V lookup: CDR1 SGHDT, CDR2 YYEEEE. CDR3 size: 12 residues. V was pared by 6 bases and J by 8 bases, with 14 bases between.

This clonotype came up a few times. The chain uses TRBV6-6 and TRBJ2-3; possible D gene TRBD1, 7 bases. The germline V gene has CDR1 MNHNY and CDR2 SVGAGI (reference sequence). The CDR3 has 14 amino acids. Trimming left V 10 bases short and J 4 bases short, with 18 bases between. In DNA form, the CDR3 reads TGTGCCACCGGGCAGGGGGGTTACGCAGATACGCAGTATTTT. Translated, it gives CATGQGGYADTQYF.

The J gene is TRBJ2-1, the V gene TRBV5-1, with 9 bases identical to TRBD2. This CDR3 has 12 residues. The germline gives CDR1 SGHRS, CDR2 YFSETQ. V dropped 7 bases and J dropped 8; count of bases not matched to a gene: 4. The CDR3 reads CASGLASDEQFF. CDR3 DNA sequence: TGCGCCAGCGGACTAGCGTCGGATGAGCAGTTCTTC.

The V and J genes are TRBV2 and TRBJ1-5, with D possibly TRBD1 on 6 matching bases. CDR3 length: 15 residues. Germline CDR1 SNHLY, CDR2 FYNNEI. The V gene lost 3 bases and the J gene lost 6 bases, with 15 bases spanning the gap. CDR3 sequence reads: CASSDRWGPGQPQHF. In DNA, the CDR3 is TGTGCCAGCAGTGATAGGTGGGGGCCCGGTCAGCCCCAGCATTTT.

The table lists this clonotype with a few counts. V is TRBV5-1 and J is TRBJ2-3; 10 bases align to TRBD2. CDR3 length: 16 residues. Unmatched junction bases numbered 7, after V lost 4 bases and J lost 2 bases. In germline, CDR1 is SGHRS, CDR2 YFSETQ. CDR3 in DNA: TGCGCCAGCAGCATAGGGACTAGCGCACCCACAGATACGCAGTATTTT. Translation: CASSIGTSAPTDTQYF. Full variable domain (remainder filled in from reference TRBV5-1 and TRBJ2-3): KAGVTQTPRYLIKTRGQQVTLSCSPISGHRSVSWYQQTPGQGLQFLFEYFSETQRNKGNFPGRFSGRQFSNSRSEMNVSTLELGDSALYLCASSIGTSAPTDTQYFGPGTRLTVL.

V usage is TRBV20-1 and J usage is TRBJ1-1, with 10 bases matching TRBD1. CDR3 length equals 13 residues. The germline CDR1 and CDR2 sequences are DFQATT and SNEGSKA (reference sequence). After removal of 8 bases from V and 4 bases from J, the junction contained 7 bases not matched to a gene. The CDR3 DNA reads TGCAGTACCCTCCGGGACAGGGGCACTGAAGCTTTCTTT. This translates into CSTLRDRGTEAFF.

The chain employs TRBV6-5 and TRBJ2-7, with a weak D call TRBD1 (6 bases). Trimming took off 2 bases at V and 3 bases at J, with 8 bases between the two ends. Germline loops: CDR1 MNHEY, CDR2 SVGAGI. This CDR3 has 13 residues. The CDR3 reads CASSYLRGYEQYF. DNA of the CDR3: TGTGCCAGCAGTTACCTCAGGGGCTACGAGCAGTACTTC.

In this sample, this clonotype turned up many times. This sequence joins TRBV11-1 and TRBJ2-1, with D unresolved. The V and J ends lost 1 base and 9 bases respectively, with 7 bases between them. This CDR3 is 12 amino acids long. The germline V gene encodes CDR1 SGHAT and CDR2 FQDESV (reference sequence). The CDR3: CASSLGTPEQFF. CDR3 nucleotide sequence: TGTGCCAGCAGCTTAGGCACGCCTGAGCAGTTCTTC.

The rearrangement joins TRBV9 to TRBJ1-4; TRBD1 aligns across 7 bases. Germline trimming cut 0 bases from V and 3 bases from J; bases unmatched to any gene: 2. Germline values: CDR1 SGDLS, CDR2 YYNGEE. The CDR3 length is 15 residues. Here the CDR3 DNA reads TGTGCCAGCAGCGTAGCCAGGGGGGCTAATGAAAAACTGTTTTTT. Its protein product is CASSVARGANEKLFF.

CDR3 region: CSASIIYEQYF. CDR3 sequence (DNA): TGCAGTGCTTCGATCATCTACGAGCAGTACTTC. The chain employs TRBV20-1 and TRBJ2-7; D unresolved. From germline, CDR1 is DFQATT and CDR2 SNEGSKA (reference sequence). The CDR3 length is 11 residues. Deletions cut 5 bases from V and 3 bases from J, with 8 bases between.

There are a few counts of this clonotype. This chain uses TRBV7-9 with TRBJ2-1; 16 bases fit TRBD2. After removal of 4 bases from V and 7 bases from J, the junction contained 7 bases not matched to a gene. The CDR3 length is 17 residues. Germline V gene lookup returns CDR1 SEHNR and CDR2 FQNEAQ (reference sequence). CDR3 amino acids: CASSSGTSGRARNEQFF. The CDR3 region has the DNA TGTGCCAGCAGCTCCGGGACTAGCGGGAGGGCCCGGAATGAGCAGTTCTTC.

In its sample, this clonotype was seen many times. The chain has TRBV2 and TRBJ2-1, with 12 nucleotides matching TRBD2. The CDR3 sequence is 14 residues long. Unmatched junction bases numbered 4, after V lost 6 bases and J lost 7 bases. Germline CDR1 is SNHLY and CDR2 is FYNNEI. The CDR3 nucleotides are TGTGCCAGCAGGGGACTAGCGGGCGGGAATGAGCAGTTCTTC. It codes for CASRGLAGGNEQFF.

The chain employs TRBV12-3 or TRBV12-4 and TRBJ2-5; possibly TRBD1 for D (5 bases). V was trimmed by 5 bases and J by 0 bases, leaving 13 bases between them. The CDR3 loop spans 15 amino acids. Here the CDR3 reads CASSRTRQNQETQYF. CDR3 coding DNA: TGTGCCAGCAGTAGAACCCGACAGAACCAAGAGACCCAGTACTTC.

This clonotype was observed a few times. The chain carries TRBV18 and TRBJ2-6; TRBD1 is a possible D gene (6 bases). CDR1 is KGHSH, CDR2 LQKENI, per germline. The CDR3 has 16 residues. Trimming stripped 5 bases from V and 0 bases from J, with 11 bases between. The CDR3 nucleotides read TGTGCCAGCTCATCAACACAGGGCTCTGGGGCCAACGTCCTGACTTTC. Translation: CASSSTQGSGANVLTF.

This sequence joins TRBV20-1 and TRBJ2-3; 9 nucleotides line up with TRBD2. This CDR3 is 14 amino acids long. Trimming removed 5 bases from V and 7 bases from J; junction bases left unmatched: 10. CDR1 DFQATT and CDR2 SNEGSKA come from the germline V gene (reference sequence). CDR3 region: CSAFTGTSINTQYF. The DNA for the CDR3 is TGCAGTGCTTTCACCGGGACTAGCATAAATACGCAGTATTTT.

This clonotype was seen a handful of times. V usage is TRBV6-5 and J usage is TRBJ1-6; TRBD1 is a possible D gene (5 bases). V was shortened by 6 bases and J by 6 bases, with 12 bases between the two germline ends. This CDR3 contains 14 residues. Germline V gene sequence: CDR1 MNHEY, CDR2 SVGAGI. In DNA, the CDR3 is TGTGCCAGCAGCCGGGGCGGGCTTAATTCACCCCTCCACTTT. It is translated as CASSRGGLNSPLHF.

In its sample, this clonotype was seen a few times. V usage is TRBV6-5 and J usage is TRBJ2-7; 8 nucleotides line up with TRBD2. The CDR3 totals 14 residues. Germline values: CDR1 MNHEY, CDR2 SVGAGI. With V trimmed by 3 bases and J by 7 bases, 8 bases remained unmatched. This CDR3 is CASSYVAGTVEQYF. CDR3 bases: TGTGCCAGCAGTTATGTAGCGGGAACGGTAGAGCAGTACTTC.

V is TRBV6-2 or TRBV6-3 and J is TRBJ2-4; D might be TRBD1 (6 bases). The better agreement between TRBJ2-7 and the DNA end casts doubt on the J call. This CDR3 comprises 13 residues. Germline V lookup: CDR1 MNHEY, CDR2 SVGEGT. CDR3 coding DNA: TGTGCCAGCACCGACAGGCGGACCTACGAGCAGTACTTC. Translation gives CASTDRRTYEQYF.

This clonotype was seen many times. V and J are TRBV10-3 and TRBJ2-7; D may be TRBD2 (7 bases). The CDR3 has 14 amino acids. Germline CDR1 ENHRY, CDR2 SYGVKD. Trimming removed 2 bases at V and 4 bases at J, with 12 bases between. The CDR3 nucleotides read TGTGCCATCAGTGAGCGGCGGGGGCTATACGAGCAGTACTTC. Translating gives CAISERRGLYEQYF.

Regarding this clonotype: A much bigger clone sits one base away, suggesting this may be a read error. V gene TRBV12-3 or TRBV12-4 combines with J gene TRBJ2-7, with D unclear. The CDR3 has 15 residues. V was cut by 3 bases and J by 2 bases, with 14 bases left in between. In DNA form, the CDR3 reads TGTGCCAGCAGTTTCCGACTGCCCCAACCCTACGAGCAGTACTTC. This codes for CASSFRLPQPYEQYF.

The CDR3 DNA reads as TGTGCCAGCAGCCCGGGTTTCCACTACGAGCAGTACTTC. Amino acids: CASSPGFHYEQYF. This sequence joins TRBV3-1 and TRBJ2-7; D is ambiguous. In germline, CDR1 is LGHDT, CDR2 YNNKEL (reference sequence). This CDR3 is built from 13 residues. V was pared by 4 bases and J by 3 bases, with 10 bases between.

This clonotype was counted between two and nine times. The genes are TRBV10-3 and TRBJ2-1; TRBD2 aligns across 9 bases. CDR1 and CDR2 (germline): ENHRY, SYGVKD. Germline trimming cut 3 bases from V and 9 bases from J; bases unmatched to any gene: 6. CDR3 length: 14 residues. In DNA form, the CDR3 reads TGTGCCATCAGTGAAATTAGCGGGAGTGGTGAGCAGTTCTTC. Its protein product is CAISEISGSGEQFF.

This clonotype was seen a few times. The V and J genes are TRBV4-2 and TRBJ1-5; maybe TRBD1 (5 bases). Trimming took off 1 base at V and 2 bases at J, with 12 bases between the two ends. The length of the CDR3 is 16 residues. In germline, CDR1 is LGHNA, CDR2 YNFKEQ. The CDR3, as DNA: TGTGCCAGCAGCCAAGGGGACCAGAGGCGCAATCAGCCCCAGCATTTT. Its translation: CASSQGDQRRNQPQHF.

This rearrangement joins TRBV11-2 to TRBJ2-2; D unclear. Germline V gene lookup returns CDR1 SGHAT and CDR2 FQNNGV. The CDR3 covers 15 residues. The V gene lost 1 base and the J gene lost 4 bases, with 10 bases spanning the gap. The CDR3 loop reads CASSLVSRSTGELFF. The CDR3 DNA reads TGTGCCAGCAGCTTAGTTTCGCGGTCCACCGGGGAGCTGTTTTTT.

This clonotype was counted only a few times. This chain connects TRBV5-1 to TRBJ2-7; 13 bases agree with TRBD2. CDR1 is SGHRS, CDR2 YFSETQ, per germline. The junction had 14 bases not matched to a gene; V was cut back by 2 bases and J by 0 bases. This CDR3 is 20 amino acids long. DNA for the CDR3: TGCGCCAGCAGCTTTGTTCGTCCGGGACTAGCGGGGTCGAGCTCCTACGAGCAGTACTTC. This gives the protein CASSFVRPGLAGSSSYEQYF.

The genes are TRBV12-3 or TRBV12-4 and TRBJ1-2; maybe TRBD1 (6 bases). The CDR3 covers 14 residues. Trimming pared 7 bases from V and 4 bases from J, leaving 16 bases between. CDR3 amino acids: CASKQGRGFYGYTF. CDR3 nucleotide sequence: TGTGCCAGCAAACAGGGTCGGGGGTTCTATGGCTACACCTTC.

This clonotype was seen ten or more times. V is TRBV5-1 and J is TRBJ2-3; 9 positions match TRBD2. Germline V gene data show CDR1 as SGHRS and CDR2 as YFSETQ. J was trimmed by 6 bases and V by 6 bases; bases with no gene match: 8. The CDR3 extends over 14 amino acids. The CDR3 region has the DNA TGCGCCAGCACTACCGGGACTAGCTTCGATACGCAGTATTTT. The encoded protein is CASTTGTSFDTQYF.

The CDR3 bases are TGTGCCAGCAGCTTTAAAGTTTCGGCGGGAGTCATGGGGACCGAGCAGTACTTC. Translation gives CASSFKVSAGVMGTEQYF. The chain couples TRBV7-2 to TRBJ2-7; TRBD2 aligns across 7 bases. The CDR3 covers 18 residues. V shed 3 bases, J shed 6 bases, and the junction held 20 bases outside the gene matches. The germline V gene encodes CDR1 SGHTA and CDR2 FQGNSA.

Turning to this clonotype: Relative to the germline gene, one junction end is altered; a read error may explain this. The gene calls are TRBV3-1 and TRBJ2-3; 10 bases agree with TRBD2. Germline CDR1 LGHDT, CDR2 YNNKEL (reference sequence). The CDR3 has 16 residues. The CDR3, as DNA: TGTGCCGGCAGCCGATATAGCGGGGGGAGTTCCGATACGCAGTATTTT. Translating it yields CAGSRYSGGSSDTQYF.

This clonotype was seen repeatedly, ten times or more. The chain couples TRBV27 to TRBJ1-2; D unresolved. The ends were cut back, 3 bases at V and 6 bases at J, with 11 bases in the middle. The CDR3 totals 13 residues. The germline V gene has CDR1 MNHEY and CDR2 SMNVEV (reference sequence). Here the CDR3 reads CASSFDGANGYTF. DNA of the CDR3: TGTGCCAGCAGTTTCGACGGAGCCAATGGCTACACCTTC.

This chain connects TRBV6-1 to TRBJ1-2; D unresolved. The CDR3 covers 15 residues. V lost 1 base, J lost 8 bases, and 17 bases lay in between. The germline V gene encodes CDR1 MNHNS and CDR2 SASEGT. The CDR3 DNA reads TGTGCCAGCAGTGAAGGCCAGGAGCTTGTCCGGGGCTACACCTTC. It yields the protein CASSEGQELVRGYTF.

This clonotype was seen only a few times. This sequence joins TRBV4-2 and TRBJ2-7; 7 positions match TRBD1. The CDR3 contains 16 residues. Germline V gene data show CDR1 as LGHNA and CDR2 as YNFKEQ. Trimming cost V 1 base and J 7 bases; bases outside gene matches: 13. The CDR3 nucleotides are TGTGCCAGCAGCCAAGTACCGAGGACAGGCTACAATGAGCAGTACTTC. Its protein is CASSQVPRTGYNEQYF.